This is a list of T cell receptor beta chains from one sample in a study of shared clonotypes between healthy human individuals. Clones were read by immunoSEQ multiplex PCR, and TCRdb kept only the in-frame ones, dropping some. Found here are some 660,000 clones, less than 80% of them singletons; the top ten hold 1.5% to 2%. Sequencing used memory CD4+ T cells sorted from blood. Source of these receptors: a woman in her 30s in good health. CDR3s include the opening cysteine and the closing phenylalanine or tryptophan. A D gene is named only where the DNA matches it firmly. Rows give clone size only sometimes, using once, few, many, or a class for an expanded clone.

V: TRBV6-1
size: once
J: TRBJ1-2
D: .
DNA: TGTGCCAGCTCGCAGGGGTCCGGTGGCTACACCTTC
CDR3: CASSQGSGGYTF

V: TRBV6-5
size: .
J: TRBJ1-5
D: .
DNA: TGTGCCACCTCCGTGGTCCTCAATCAGCCCCAGCATTTT
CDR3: CATSVVLNQPQHF

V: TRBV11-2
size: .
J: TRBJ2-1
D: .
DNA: TGTGCCAGCAGCCCCAATACAGGGACGTTGGACAATGAGCAGTTCTTC
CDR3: CASSPNTGTLDNEQFF

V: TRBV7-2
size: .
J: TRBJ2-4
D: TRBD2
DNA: TGTGCCAGCAGCCCCATGGGGGGGAGGGCCAAAAACATTCAGTACTTC
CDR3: CASSPMGGRAKNIQYF

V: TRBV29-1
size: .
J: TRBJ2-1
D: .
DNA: TGCAGCGTTGGGCCCAAATCCTCCTACAATGAGCAGTTCTTC
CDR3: CSVGPKSSYNEQFF

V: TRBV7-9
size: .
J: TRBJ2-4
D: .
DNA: TGTGCCAGCAGCTTAGCCACCCTAGCCAAAAACATTCAGTACTTC
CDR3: CASSLATLAKNIQYF

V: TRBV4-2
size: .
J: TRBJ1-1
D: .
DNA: TGTGCCAGCAGCCAGGTCCCAATGAACACTGAAGCTTTCTTT
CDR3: CASSQVPMNTEAFF

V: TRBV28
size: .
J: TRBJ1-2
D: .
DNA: TGTGCCAGCAGTTGGCCGGCGAACTATGGCTACACCTTC
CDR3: CASSWPANYGYTF

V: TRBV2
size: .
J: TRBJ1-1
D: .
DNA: TGTGCCAGCCCCAAGGGGAAACAGCAGTACACTGAAGCTTTCTTT
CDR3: CASPKGKQQYTEAFF

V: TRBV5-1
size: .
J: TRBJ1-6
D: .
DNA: TGCGCCAGCAGCCCAGGGGAGGGATCACCCCTCCACTTT
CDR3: CASSPGEGSPLHF

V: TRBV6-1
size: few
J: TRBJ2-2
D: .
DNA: TGTGCCAGCAGGGACGCTGTTGCGAACACCGGGGAGCTGTTTTTT
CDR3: CASRDAVANTGELFF

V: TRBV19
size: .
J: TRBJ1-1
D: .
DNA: TGTGCCAGTAGTGAGACCTGGTCACCTGAAGCTTTCTTT
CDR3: CASSETWSPEAFF

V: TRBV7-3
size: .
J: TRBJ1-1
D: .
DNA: TGTGCCAGCAGCCGCAATGGGGATGGTGGCACTGAAGCTTTCTTT
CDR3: CASSRNGDGGTEAFF

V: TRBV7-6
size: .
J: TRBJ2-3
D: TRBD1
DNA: TGTGCCAGCAGCTCCGGACAGGGGCCAGATACGCAGTATTTT
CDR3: CASSSGQGPDTQYF

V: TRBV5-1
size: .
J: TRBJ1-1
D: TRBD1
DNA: TGCGCCAGCAGCCTAGAAGCTCAGGGGGCGAGTACTGAAGCTTTCTTT
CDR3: CASSLEAQGASTEAFF

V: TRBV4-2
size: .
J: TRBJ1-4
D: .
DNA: TGTGCCAGCAGCCAACCTGGAGGGGGTGGTGAAAAACTGTTTTTT
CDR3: CASSQPGGGGEKLFF

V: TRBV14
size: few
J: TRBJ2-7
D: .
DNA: TGTGCCAGCAGCCAAGTGAAGAGAAACTACGAGCAGTACTTC
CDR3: CASSQVKRNYEQYF

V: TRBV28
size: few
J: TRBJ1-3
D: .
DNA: TGTGCCACCCTACAGGGAGGGGCTGGAAACACCATATATTTT
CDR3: CATLQGGAGNTIYF

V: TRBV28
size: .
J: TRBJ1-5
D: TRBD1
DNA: TGTGCCAGCACCCTCTACAGGGGGCTTCAGCCCCAGCATTTT
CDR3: CASTLYRGLQPQHF